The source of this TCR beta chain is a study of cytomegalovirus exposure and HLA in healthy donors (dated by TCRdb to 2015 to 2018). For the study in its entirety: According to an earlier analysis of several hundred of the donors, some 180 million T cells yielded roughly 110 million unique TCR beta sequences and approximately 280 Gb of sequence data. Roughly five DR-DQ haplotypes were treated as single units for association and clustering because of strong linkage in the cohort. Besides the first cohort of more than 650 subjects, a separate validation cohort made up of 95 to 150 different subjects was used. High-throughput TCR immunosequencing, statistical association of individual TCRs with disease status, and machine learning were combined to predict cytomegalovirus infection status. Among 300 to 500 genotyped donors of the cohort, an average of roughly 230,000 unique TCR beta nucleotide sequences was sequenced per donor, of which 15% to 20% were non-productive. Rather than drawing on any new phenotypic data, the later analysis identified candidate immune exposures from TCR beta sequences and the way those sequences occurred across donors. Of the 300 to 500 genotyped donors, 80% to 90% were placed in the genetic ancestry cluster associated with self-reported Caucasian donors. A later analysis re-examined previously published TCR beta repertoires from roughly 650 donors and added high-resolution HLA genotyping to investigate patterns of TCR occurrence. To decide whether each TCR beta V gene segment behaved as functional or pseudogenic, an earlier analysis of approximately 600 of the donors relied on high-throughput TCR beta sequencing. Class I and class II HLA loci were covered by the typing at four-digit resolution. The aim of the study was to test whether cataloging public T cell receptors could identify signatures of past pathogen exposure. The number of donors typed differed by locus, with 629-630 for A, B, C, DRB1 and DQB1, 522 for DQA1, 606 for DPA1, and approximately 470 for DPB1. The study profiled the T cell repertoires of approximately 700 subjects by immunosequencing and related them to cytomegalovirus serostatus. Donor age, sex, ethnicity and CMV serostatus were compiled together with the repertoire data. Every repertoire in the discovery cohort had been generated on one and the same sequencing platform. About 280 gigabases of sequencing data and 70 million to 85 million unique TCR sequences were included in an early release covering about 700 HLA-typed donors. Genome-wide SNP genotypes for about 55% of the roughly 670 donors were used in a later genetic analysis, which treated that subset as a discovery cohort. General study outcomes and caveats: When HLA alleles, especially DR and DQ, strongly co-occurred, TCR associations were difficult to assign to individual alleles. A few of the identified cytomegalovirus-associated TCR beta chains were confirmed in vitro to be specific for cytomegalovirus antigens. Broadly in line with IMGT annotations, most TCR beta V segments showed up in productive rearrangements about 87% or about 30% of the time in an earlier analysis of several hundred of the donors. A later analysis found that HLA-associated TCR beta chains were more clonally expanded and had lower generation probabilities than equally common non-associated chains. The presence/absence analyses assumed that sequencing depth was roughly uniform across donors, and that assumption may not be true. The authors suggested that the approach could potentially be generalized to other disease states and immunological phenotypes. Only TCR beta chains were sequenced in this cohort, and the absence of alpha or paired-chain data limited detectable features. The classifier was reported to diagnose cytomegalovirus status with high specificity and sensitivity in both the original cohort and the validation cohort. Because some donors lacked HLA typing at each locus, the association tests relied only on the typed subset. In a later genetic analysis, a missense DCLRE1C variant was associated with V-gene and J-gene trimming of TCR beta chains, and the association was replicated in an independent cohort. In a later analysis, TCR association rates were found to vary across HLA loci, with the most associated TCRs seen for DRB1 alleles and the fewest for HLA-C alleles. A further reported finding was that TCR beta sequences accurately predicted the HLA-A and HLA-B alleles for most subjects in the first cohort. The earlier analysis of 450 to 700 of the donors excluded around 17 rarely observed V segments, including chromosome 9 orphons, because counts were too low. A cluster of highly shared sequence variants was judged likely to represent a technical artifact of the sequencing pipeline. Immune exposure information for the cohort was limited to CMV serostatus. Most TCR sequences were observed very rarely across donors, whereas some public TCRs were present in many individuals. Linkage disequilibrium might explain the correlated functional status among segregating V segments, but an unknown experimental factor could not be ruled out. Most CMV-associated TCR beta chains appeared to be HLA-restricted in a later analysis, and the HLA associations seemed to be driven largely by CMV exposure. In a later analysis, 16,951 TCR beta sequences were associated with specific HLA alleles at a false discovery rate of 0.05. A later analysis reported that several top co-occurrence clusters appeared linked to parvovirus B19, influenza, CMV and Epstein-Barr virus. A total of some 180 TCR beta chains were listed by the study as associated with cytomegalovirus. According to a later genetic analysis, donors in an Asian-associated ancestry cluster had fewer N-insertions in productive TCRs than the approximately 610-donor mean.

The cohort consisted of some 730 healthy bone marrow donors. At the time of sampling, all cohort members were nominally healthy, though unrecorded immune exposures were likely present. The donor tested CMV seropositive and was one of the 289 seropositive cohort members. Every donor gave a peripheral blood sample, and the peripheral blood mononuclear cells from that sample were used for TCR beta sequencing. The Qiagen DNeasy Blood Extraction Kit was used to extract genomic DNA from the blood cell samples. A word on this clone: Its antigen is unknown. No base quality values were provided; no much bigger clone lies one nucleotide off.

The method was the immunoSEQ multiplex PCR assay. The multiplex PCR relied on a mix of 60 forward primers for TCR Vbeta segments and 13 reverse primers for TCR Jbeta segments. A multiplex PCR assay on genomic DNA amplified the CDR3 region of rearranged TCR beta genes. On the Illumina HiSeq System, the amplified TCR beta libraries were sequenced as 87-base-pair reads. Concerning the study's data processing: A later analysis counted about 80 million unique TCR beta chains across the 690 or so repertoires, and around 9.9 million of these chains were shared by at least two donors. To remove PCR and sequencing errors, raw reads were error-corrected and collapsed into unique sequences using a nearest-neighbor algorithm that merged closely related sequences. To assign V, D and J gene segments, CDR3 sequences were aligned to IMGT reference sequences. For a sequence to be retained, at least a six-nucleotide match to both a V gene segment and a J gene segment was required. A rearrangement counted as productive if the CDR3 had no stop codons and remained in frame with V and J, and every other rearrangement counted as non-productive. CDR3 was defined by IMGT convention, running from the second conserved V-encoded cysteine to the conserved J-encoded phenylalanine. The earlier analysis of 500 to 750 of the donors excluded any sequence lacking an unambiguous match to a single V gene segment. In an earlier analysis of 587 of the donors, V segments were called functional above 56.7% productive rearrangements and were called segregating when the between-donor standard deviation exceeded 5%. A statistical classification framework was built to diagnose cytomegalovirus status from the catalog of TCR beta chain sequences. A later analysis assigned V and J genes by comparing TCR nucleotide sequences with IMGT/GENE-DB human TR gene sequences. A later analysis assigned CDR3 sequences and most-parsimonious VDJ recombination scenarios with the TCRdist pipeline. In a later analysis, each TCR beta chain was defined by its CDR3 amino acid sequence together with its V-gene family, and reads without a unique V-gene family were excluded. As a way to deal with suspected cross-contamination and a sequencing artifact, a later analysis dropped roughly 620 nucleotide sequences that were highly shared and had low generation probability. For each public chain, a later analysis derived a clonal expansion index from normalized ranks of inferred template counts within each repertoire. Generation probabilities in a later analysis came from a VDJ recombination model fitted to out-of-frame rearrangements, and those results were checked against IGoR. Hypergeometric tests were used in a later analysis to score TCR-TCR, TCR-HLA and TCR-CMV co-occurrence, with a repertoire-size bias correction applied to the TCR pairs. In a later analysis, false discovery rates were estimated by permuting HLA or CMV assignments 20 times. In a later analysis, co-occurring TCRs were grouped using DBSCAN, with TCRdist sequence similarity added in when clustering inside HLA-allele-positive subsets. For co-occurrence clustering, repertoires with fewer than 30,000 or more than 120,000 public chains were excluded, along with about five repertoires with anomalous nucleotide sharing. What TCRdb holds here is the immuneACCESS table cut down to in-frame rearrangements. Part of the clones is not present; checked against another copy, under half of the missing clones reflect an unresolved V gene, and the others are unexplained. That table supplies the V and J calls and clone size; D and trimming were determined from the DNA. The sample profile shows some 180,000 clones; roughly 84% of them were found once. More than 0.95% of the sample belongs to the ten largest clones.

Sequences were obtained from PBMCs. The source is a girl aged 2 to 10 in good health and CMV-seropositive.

CDR3 region: CASSSALVGFRTEAFF. The sequence in DNA is TGTGCCAGCAGTTCGGCTCTTGTCGGGTTTAGGACTGAAGCTTTCTTT. The sequence is built from TRBV28 and TRBJ1-1, with the D gene call left open. Trimming takes 4 bases from V and 5 bases from J, and the germline ends sit 20 bases apart. The CDR3 covers 16 residues, taking in both the cysteine and the phenylalanine. CDR3 DNA only is kept here, 48 bases in frame from base 1. The germline V gene sets CDR1 to MDHEN and CDR2 to SYDVKM.